This T cell receptor (beta chain) was sequenced for a study of PD-L1 blockade in urothelial cancer. Study-level information: The patients first took atezolizumab in the mid-2010s, receiving 1,200 mg intravenously every 3 weeks. T cells numbered a median of approximately 150,000 in the blood samples. General observations from the study: Survival was better when pretreatment blood TCR clonality fell below the median.

Clones were read by immunoSEQ multiplex PCR, and TCRdb kept only the in-frame ones, dropping some. The sample carries more than 85,000 clones, around 90% recorded once. The sample's time point: pretreatment peripheral blood. Anywhere from 1 to 8 samples came from each patient, spanning pretreatment and on-treatment. As concerns this clone: Its target is unknown.

This specimen was PBMCs, taken around atezolizumab (anti-PD-L1) treatment. The sequence was collected from a man aged 55 to 70 with urothelial cancer.

The CDR3 nucleotides read TGTGCCAGCTCACCACAGCGACAGGACTACGAGCAGTACTTC. Its translation is CASSPQRQDYEQYF. The J gene is TRBJ2-7, the V gene TRBV18, with D maybe TRBD1 (6 bases). Germline V gene sequence: CDR1 KGHSH, CDR2 LQKENI. Trimming removed 1 base from V and 3 bases from J, with 10 bases in between. This CDR3 has 14 residues.